This TCR beta chain was captured in a study of T-cell reconstitution after alpha-beta-depleted transplantation in children. This clonotype was counted a few times. This sample's TCRbeta library carried unique molecular identifier barcodes. TCRdb re-analysed the PCR reads in MiXCR, keeping a single row per CDR3 protein. The sample records approximately 390,000 distinct CDR3 sequences, 9.5% to 13% being singletons. Per germline, CDR1 SQVTM and CDR2 ANQGSEA. Trimming took off 7 bases at V and 0 bases at J, with 12 bases between the two ends. The CDR3 contains 13 residues. Here the sequenced sample was PBMCs from the stem cell graft donor, taken from the stem cell graft. The sequence derives from a human donor who donated a stem cell graft to a child with acute myeloid leukemia. The J gene is TRBJ1-1, the V gene TRBV29-1; a possible D gene is TRBD1 (5 bases). The CDR3 DNA reads as TGCAGCGGAAAAGGGACGGTGAACACTGAAGCTTTCTTT. Its translation: CSGKGTVNTEAFF.